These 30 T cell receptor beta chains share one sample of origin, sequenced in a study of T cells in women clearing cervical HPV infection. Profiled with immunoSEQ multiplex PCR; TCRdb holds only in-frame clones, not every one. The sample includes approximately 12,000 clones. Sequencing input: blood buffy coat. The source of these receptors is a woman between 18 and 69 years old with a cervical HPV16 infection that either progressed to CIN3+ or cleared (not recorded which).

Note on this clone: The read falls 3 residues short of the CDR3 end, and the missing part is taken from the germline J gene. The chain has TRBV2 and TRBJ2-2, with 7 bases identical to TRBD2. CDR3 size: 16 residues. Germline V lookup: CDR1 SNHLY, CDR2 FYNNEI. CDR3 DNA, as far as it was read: TGTGCCAGCCACGGGGGGTCCCACTCTGGGGCCAACGTG. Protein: CASHGGSHSGANV. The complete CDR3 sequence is CASHGGSHSGANVLFF.

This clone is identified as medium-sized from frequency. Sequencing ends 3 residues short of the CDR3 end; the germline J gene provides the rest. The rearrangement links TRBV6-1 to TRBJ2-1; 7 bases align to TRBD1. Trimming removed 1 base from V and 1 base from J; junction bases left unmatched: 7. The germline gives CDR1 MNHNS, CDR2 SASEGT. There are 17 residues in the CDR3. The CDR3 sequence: CASSEEGTALSYNEQFF. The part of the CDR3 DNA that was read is TGTGCCAGCAGTGAAGAGGGGACAGCCCTGTCCTACAATGAG.

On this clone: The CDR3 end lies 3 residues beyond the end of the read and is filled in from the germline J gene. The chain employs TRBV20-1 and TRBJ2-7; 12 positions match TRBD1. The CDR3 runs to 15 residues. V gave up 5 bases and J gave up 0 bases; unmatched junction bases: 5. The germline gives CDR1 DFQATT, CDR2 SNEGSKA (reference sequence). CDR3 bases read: TGCAGTGCTTCGGGACAGGGGGCAAACTCCTACGAG. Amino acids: CSASGQGANSYE. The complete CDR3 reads CSASGQGANSYEQYF.

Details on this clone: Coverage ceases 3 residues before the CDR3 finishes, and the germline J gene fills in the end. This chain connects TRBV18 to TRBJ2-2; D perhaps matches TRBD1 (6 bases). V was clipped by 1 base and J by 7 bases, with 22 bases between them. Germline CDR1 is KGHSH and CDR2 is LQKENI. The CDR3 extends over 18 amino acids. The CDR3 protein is CASSPRGLDPPENGELFF. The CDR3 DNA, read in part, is TGTGCCAGCTCACCACGGGGGCTGGACCCCCCGGAGAACGGGGAG. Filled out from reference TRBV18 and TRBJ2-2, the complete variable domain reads NAGVMQNPRHLVRRRGQEARLRCSPMKGHSHVYWYRQLPEEGLKFMVYLQKENIIDESGMPKERFSAEFPKEGPSILRIQQVVRGDSAAYFCASSPRGLDPPENGELFFGEGSRLTVL.

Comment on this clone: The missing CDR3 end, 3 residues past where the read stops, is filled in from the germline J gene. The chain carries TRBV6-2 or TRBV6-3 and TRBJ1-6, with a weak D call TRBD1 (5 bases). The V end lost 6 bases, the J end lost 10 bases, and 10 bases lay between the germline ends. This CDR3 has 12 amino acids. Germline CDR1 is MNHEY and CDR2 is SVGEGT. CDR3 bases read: TGTGCCAGCAGACCAGGGAGCTCACCC. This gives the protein CASRPGSSP. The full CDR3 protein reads CASRPGSSPLHF.

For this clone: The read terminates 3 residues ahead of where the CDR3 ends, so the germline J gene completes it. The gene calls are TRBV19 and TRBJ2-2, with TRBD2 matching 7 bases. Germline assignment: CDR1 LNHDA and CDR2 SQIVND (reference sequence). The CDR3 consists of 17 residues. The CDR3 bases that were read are TGTGCCAGTAGTATATCACCTTGGGGGGGGGACCCGGGGAAG. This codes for CASSISPWGGDPGK. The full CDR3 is CASSISPWGGDPGKLFF.

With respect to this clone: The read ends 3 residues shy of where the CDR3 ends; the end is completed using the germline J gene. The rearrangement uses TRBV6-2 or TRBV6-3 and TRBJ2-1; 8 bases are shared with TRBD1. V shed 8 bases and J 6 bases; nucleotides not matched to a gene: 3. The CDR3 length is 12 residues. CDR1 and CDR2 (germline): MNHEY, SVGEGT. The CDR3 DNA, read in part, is TGTGCCAGCGGACAGGGAGGCAATGAG. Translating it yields CASGQGGNE. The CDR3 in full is CASGQGGNEQFF.

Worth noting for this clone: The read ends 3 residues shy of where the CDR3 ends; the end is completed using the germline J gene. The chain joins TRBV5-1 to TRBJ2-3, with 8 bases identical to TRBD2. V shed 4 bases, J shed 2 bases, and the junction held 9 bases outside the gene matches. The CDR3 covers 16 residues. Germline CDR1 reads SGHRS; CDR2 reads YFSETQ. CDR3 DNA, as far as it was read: TGCGCCAGCAGCGCTTTCCGGACTAGCCTCACAGATACG. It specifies CASSAFRTSLTDT. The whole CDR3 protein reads CASSAFRTSLTDTQYF.

The covered CDR3 bases are TGTGCCAGCAGCTGGGCTTCAGAGACC. Translating gives CASSWASET. The CDR3 as a whole reads CASSWASETQYF. The genes are TRBV11-2 and TRBJ2-5, with D hard to call. The observed sequence ends 3 residues before the CDR3 terminus, with the missing tail filled in from the germline J gene. Germline CDR1 SGHAT, CDR2 FQNNGV. The CDR3 loop spans 12 amino acids. V shed 4 bases and J shed 4 bases, with 7 bases lying between them.

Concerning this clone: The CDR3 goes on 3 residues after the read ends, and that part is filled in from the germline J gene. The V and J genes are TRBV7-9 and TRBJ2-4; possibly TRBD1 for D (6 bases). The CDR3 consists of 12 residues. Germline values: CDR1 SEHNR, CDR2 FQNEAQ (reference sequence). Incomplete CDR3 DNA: TGTGCCAGCAGCTCGAGACAGGATGGT. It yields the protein CASSSRQDG. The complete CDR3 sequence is CASSSRQDGQYF.

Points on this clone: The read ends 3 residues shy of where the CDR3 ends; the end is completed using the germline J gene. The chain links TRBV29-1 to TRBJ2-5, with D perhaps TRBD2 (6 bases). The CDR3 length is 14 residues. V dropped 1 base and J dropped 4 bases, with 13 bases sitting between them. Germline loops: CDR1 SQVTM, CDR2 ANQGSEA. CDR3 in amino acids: CSVEAATSPETQYF. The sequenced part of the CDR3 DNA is TGCAGCGTTGAAGCCGCCACTAGCCCAGAGACC.

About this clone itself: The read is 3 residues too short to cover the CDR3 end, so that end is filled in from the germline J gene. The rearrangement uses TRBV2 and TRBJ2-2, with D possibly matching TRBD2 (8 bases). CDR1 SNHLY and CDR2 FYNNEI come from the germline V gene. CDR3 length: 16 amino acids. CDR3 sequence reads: CASSDGRGPGANVLFF. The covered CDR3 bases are TGTGCCAGCAGTGACGGGAGGGGGCCTGGGGCCAACGTG.

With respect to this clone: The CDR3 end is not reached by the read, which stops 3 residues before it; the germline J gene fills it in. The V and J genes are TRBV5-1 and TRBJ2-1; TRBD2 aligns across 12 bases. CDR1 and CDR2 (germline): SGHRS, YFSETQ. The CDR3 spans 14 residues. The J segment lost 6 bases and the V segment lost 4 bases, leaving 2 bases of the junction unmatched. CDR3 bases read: TGCGCCAGCAGCAGGACTAGCGGGGCCAATGAG. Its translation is CASSRTSGANE. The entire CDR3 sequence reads CASSRTSGANEQFF.

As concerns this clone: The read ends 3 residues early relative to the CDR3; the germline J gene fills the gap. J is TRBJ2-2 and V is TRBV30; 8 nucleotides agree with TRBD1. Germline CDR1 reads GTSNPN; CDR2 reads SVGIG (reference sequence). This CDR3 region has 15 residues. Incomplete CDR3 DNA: TGTGCCTGGAGTGTACTGGTGACAGGGGATTCACCG. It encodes CAWSVLVTGDSP. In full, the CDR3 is CAWSVLVTGDSPLFF.

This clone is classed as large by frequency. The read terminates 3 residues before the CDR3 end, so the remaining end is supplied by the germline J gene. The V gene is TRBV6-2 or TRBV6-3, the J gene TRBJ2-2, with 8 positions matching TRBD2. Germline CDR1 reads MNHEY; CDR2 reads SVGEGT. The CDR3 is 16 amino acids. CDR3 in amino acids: CASSYAGGAGANVLFF. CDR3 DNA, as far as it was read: TGTGCCAGCAGTTACGCCGGGGGGGCCGGGGCCAACGTG.

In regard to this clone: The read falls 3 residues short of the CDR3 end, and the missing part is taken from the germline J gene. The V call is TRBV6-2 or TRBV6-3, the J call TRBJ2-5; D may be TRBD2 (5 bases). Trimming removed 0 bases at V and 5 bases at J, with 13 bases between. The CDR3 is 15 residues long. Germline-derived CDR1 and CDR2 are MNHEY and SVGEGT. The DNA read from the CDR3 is TGTGCCAGCAGTTACTCGACCCCTAGCAGGGAGACC. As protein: CASSYSTPSRET. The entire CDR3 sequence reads CASSYSTPSRETQYF.

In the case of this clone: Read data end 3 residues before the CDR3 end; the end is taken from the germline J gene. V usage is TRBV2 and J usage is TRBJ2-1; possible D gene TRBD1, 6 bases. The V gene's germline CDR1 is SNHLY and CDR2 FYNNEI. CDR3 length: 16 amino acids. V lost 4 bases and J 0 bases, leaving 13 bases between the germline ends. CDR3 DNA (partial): TGTGCCAGCAGTGGAGTGGGGGCTACCTCCTACAATGAG. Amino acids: CASSGVGATSYNE. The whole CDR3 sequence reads CASSGVGATSYNEQFF. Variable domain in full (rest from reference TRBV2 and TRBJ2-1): EPEVTQTPSHQVTQMGQEVILRCVPISNHLYFYWYRQILGQKVEFLVSFYNNEISEKSEIFDDQFSVERPDGSNFTLKIRSTKLEDSAMYFCASSGVGATSYNEQFFGPGTRLTVL.

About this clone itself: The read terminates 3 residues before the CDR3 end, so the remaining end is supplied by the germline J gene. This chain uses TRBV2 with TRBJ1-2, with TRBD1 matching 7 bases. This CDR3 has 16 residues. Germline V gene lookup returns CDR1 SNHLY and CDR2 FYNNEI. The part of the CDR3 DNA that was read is TGTGCCAGCAGTGAAGTCCTTTTGGACAGGATACCGGGC. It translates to CASSEVLLDRIPG. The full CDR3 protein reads CASSEVLLDRIPGYTF.

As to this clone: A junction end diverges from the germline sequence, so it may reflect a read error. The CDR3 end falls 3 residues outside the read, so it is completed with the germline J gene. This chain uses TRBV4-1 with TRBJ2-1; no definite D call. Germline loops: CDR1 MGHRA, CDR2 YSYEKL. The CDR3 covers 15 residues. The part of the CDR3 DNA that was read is TGCACCAGCAGTCCTGACAAGTTAAGTCTCAATGAG. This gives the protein CTSSPDKLSLNE. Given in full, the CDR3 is CTSSPDKLSLNEQFF.

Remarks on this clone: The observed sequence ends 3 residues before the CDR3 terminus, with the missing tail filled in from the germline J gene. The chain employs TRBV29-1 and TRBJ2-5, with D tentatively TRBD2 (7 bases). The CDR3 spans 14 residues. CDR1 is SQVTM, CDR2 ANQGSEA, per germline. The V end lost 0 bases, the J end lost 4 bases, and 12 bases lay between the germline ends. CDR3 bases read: TGCAGCGTTGAAGAAGGGGGGGCCCGAGAGACC. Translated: CSVEEGGARET. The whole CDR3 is CSVEEGGARETQYF.

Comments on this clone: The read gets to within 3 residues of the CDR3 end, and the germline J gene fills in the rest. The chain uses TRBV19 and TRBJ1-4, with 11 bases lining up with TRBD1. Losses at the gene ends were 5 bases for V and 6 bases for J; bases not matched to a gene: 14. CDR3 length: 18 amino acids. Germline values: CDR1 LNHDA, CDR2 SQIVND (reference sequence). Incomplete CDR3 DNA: TGTGCCAGTAGTTCCAGAGGACAGGGGGCGGCTTTTGATGAAAAA. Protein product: CASSSRGQGAAFDEK. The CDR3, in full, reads CASSSRGQGAAFDEKLFF.

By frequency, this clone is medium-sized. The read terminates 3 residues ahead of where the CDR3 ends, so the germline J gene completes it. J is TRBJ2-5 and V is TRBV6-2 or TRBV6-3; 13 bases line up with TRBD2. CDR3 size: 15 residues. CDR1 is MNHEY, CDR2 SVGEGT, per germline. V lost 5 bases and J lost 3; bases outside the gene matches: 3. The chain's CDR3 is CASSRLAGGKETQYF. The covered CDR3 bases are TGTGCCAGCAGTCGACTAGCGGGGGGAAAAGAGACC.

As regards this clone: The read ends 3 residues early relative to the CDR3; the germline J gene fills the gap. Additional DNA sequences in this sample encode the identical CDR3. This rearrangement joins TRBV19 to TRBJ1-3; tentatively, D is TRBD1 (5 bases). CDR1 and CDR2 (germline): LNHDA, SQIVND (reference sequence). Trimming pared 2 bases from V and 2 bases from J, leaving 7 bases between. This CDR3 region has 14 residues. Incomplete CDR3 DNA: TGTGCCAGTAGTATACAGACAGCTGGAAACACC. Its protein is CASSIQTAGNT. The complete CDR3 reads CASSIQTAGNTIYF.

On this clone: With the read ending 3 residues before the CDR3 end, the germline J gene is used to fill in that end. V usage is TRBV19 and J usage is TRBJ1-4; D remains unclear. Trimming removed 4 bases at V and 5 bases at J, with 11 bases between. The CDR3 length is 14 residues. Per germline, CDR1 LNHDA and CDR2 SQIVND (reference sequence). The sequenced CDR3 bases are TGTGCCAGTAGTAACCAGGAAGTGAATGAAAAA. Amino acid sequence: CASSNQEVNEK. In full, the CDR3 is CASSNQEVNEKLFF.

This CDR3 is CASSAKQGSTDTQYF. CDR3 bases read: TGTGCCAGCAGCGCCAAACAGGGGAGCACAGATACG. This sequence joins TRBV5-4 and TRBJ2-3; the match to TRBD1 covers 7 bases. Read sequence stops 3 residues before the CDR3 end, and the germline J gene provides the missing end. The CDR3 spans 15 residues. Losses at the gene ends were 4 bases for V and 0 bases for J; bases not matched to a gene: 5. CDR1 is SGHNT, CDR2 YYREEE, per germline (reference sequence).

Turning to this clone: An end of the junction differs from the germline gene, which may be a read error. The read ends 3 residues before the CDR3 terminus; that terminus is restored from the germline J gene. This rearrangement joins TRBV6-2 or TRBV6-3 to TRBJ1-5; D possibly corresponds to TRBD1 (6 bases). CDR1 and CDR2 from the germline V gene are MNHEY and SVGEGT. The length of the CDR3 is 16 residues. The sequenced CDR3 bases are TGTGCTAGCAGCCAGGGGCTGATAGATAGCAATCAGCCC. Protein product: CASSQGLIDSNQP. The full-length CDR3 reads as CASSQGLIDSNQPQHF.

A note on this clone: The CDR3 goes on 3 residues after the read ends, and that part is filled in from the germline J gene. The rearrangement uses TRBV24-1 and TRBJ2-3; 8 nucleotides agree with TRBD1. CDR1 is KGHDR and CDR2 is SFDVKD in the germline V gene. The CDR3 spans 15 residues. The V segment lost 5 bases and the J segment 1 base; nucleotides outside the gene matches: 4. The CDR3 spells CATSAPDRGTDTQYF. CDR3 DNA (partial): TGTGCCACCAGTGCCCCGGACAGGGGCACAGATACG.

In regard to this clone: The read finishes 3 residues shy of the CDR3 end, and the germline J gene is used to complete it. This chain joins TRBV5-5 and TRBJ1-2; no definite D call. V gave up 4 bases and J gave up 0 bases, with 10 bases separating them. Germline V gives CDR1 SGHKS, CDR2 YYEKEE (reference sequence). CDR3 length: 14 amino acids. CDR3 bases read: TGTGCCAGCAGCCCAGACACGTCTAACTATGGC. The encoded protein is CASSPDTSNYG. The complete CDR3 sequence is CASSPDTSNYGYTF.

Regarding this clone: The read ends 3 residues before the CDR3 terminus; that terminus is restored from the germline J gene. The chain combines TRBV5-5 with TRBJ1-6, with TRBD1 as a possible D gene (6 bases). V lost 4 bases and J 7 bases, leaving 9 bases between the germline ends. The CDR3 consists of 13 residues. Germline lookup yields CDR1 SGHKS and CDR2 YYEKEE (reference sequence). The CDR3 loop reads CASSGDRNSPLHF. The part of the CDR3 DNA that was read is TGTGCCAGCAGCGGAGACAGGAATTCACCC.

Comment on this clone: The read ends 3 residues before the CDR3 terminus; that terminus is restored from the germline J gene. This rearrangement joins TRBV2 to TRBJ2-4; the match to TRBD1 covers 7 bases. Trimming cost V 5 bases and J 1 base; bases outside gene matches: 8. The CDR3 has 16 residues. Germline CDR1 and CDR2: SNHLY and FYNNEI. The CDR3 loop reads CASSRDSQGAKNIQYF. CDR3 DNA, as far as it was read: TGTGCCAGCAGTCGGGACAGCCAGGGGGCCAAAAACATT.